This T cell receptor beta chain was profiled in a study of blood T cells in healthy people across ages. This clonotype was found many times. Its matching antigen is unknown. General study findings and limits: Higher diversity and more naive CD4+ cells were features of long-lived donors, compared to aged donors. Percentage of naive T cells showed a strong correlation with TCR beta diversity. Estimates drawn from one million T cells were deemed to understate diversity.

Germline V gives CDR1 MNHNY, CDR2 SVGAGI (reference sequence). The CDR3 covers 13 residues. V shed 6 bases and J shed 6 bases, with 9 bases lying between them. PCR was performed a second time for roughly 7 to 11 cycles using a sample-barcoded 5' primer and a J-beta primer mix. Unique molecular identifiers of 12 random nucleotides labeled each cDNA. MiXCR, applied by TCRdb to the 5' RACE reads, yields one record per CDR3 protein. The table records 650,000 to 700,000 distinct CDR3 sequences, about 51% of them present only once. The TCR sequence derives from an elderly woman in good health. The material sequenced was blood. V gene TRBV6-6 combines with J gene TRBJ1-6; D is unclear. CDR3 protein: CASSLGPNSPLHF. The CDR3 coding sequence is TGTGCCAGCAGCTTAGGGCCTAATTCACCCCTCCACTTT.